The rows below give T cell receptor beta chains drawn from one sample of a study of blood T cell repertoires in COVID-19. The repertoire was sequenced with immunoSEQ multiplex PCR; TCRdb's copy has only in-frame clones and lacks some. This sample yields some 150,000 clones, of which about 86% are seen a single time; 8.6% belongs to the top ten. The sequenced material came from peripheral blood. Receptor source: a woman aged 45 to 65 with active or convalescent COVID-19. CDR3s include the opening cysteine and the closing phenylalanine or tryptophan. D genes are given only for firm matches. Expanded clones are given a class, and other clones once, few, many or no size at all.

cdr3_length: 20; clone_size: NA; j_call: TRBJ2-3; v_call: TRBV10-3; d_call: TRBD2; cdr3_nt: TGTGCCATCAGTGAGTCCTTGGGAGCGGGAAAGAGGGAACTTACAGATACGCAGTATTTT; cdr3_aa: CAISESLGAGKRELTDTQYF
cdr3_length: 14; clone_size: NA; j_call: TRBJ1-6; v_call: TRBV2; d_call: NA; cdr3_nt: TGTGCCAGCAGTACGCGACGGGAGAATTCACCCCTCCACTTT; cdr3_aa: CASSTRRENSPLHF
cdr3_length: 19; clone_size: NA; j_call: TRBJ2-3; v_call: TRBV5-1; d_call: TRBD1; cdr3_nt: TGCGCCAGCAGCTTGGGTGGCGGGACAGGGAGTATTTTCACAGATACGCAGTATTTT; cdr3_aa: CASSLGGGTGSIFTDTQYF
cdr3_length: 15; clone_size: NA; j_call: TRBJ2-7; v_call: TRBV5-8; d_call: TRBD1; cdr3_nt: TGTGCCAGCAGCGGGAAGGGACAGGGAGCACTCGAGCAGTACTTC; cdr3_aa: CASSGKGQGALEQYF
cdr3_length: 13; clone_size: NA; j_call: TRBJ1-5; v_call: TRBV18; d_call: NA; cdr3_nt: TGTGCCAGCTCACGGGAGAGGCAGCAGCCCCAGCATTTT; cdr3_aa: CASSRERQQPQHF
cdr3_length: 14; clone_size: few; j_call: TRBJ2-7; v_call: TRBV4-2; d_call: TRBD1; cdr3_nt: TGTGCCAGCAGCCCCGACAGGGGGCCCTACGAGCAGTACTTC; cdr3_aa: CASSPDRGPYEQYF
cdr3_length: 14; clone_size: NA; j_call: TRBJ1-2; v_call: TRBV28; d_call: TRBD1; cdr3_nt: TGTGCCAGCATCGCCGGGGGACAGCCCTGGGGCTACACCTTC; cdr3_aa: CASIAGGQPWGYTF
cdr3_length: 16; clone_size: NA; j_call: TRBJ2-3; v_call: TRBV3-1/TRBV3-2; d_call: TRBD2; cdr3_nt: TGTGCCAGCAGCCACCCACCGGGACTAGTATCAGATACGCAGTATTTT; cdr3_aa: CASSHPPGLVSDTQYF
cdr3_length: 17; clone_size: NA; j_call: TRBJ2-3; v_call: TRBV27; d_call: TRBD2; cdr3_nt: TGTGCCAGCAGCCCGCGGTCTAGCGGGGATCTTGTAGATACGCAGTATTTT; cdr3_aa: CASSPRSSGDLVDTQYF
cdr3_length: 14; clone_size: NA; j_call: TRBJ1-2; v_call: TRBV19; d_call: TRBD1; cdr3_nt: TGTGCCAGTAGTGAGACAGGGGAGGCCTATGGCTACACCTTC; cdr3_aa: CASSETGEAYGYTF
cdr3_length: 14; clone_size: NA; j_call: TRBJ1-5; v_call: TRBV7-9; d_call: NA; cdr3_nt: TGTGCCAGCAGCATGAAGAGCCGGGATCAGCCCCAGCATTTT; cdr3_aa: CASSMKSRDQPQHF
cdr3_length: 16; clone_size: NA; j_call: TRBJ2-3; v_call: TRBV5-1; d_call: NA; cdr3_nt: TGCGCCAGCAGCTTGGGAGTCCAGGGCGACACAGATACGCAGTATTTT; cdr3_aa: CASSLGVQGDTDTQYF
cdr3_length: 15; clone_size: NA; j_call: TRBJ1-5; v_call: TRBV28; d_call: TRBD1; cdr3_nt: TGTGCCAGCACCCCAGCGACAGGGGGGAGTCAGCCCCAGCATTTT; cdr3_aa: CASTPATGGSQPQHF
cdr3_length: 15; clone_size: NA; j_call: TRBJ2-1; v_call: TRBV9; d_call: TRBD2; cdr3_nt: TGTGCCAGCAGCATCGGGACTAGCGGACGTAATGAGCAGTTCTTC; cdr3_aa: CASSIGTSGRNEQFF
cdr3_length: 14; clone_size: NA; j_call: TRBJ2-7; v_call: TRBV19; d_call: TRBD2; cdr3_nt: TGTGCCAGTAGTTCGACTAGCGGCGGCTACGAGCAGTACTTC; cdr3_aa: CASSSTSGGYEQYF
cdr3_length: 16; clone_size: NA; j_call: TRBJ2-4; v_call: TRBV5-1; d_call: TRBD1; cdr3_nt: TGCGCCAGCAGGACCGGCACAGGGGGTTCCAAAAACATTCAGTACTTC; cdr3_aa: CASRTGTGGSKNIQYF
cdr3_length: 14; clone_size: NA; j_call: TRBJ1-1; v_call: TRBV11-1; d_call: NA; cdr3_nt: TGTGCCAGCAGCTTAGCAGGGAGGAACACTGAAGCTTTCTTT; cdr3_aa: CASSLAGRNTEAFF
cdr3_length: 14; clone_size: few; j_call: TRBJ1-4; v_call: TRBV4-1; d_call: NA; cdr3_nt: TGCGCCAGCAGCCGTGACACAGCCTCGGAAAAACTGTTTTTT; cdr3_aa: CASSRDTASEKLFF
cdr3_length: 14; clone_size: NA; j_call: TRBJ2-1; v_call: TRBV6-6; d_call: NA; cdr3_nt: TGTGCCAGCAGTTACGGGACTGAGTCAGGTGAGCAGTTCTTC; cdr3_aa: CASSYGTESGEQFF
cdr3_length: 17; clone_size: NA; j_call: TRBJ1-1; v_call: TRBV27; d_call: NA; cdr3_nt: TGTGCCAGCAGACCTGACCCTTACTTCGACAGGTTCACTGAAGCTTTCTTT; cdr3_aa: CASRPDPYFDRFTEAFF
cdr3_length: 15; clone_size: NA; j_call: TRBJ1-2; v_call: TRBV29-1; d_call: TRBD1; cdr3_nt: TGCAGCGTTGAAGATCAGACAGGGGCGTTCTATGGCTACACCTTC; cdr3_aa: CSVEDQTGAFYGYTF
cdr3_length: 14; clone_size: NA; j_call: TRBJ2-2; v_call: TRBV27; d_call: TRBD2; cdr3_nt: TGTGCCAGCCAAGCGGGGGGGTTCCCCGGGGAGCTGTTTTTT; cdr3_aa: CASQAGGFPGELFF
cdr3_length: 16; clone_size: NA; j_call: TRBJ1-2; v_call: TRBV21-1; d_call: NA; cdr3_nt: TGTGCCAGCAGCAAAGTCGCAGGGCCTCGTAACTATGGCTACACCTTC; cdr3_aa: CASSKVAGPRNYGYTF
cdr3_length: 14; clone_size: NA; j_call: TRBJ1-2; v_call: TRBV29-1; d_call: TRBD1; cdr3_nt: TGCAGCGTTGACCCCGGGACAGGGGGCTATGGCTACACCTTC; cdr3_aa: CSVDPGTGGYGYTF
cdr3_length: 15; clone_size: NA; j_call: TRBJ2-3; v_call: TRBV27; d_call: NA; cdr3_nt: TGTGCCAGCAGGGGGGGATTGGGGGGCACAGATACGCAGTATTTT; cdr3_aa: CASRGGLGGTDTQYF
cdr3_length: 15; clone_size: NA; j_call: TRBJ2-1; v_call: TRBV19; d_call: TRBD2; cdr3_nt: TGTGCCAGTAGTATATCGGCGGGAGTGCACAATGAGCAGTTCTTC; cdr3_aa: CASSISAGVHNEQFF
cdr3_length: 15; clone_size: few; j_call: TRBJ1-1; v_call: TRBV30; d_call: TRBD1; cdr3_nt: TGTGCCTGGAGCGTCATGACAGGGTATAACACTGAAGCTTTCTTT; cdr3_aa: CAWSVMTGYNTEAFF
cdr3_length: 15; clone_size: NA; j_call: TRBJ1-2; v_call: TRBV19; d_call: TRBD1; cdr3_nt: TGTGCCACCTCAGATAGGGGGCCAGGGAGAGATGGCTACACCTTC; cdr3_aa: CATSDRGPGRDGYTF